A selection of T cell receptor beta chains follows, all from one sample in a study of breast tumors, draining lymph nodes, adjacent tissues. TCRdb processed the multiplex PCR reads anew with MiXCR; each CDR3 protein has one entry. The top ten clones hold about 4% of a sample with about 180,000 distinct CDR3 sequences, roughly 30% of them seen once. The sample consisted of axillary lymph node tissue. The source is a female donor with breast cancer. Some clones in this sample may be carry-over from other donors' samples. Each CDR3 is given with its conserved first and last residue.

V gene | CDR3 protein
TRBV12-3/TRBV12-4 | CASSLTTGFNSYEQYF
TRBV20-1 | CSARTSWETQYF
TRBV25-1 | CASAQGAIGKLFF
TRBV12-3/TRBV12-4 | CASSFQQGSGANVLTF
TRBV4-1 | CASSQGTAGGLFF
TRBV3-1 | CASSQVAGYREQYF
TRBV12-3/TRBV12-4 | CASSEKGLAGVRSAYNEQFF
TRBV5-1 | CASSLEPAGVTGELFF
TRBV20-1 | CSARDRGTRVDQPQHF
TRBV5-1 | CASSKSPDEAFF
TRBV11-2 | CASSLDLGARAIADTQYF
TRBV5-6 | CASSLTGVGAGPGELFF
TRBV6-5 | CASSHSPSTGELFF
TRBV5-5 | CASSLYQEGNQPQHF
TRBV19 | CASTIGGGQIPYEQYF
TRBV18 | CASYRGRTNTGELFF
TRBV6-2/TRBV6-3 | CASSYSGGPTGGYTF
TRBV7-9 | CASSSEGASYEQYF
TRBV7-2 | CASSLIGSRQETQYF
TRBV20-1 | CSARDRSGGGELFF
TRBV10-3 | CAISEPDRGFSYNEQFF
TRBV29-1 | CSAGHGAMDPLETQYF
TRBV20-1 | CSARDGRLAGEKLFF
TRBV5-8 | CASSLVGAGYTF
TRBV24-1 | CATSRGILYNEQFF
TRBV11-1 | CASSPLNPGQGKGTQYF
TRBV27 | CASTSVTSGGAYNEQFF
TRBV9 | CASSEEGTSTDTQYF
TRBV5-6 | CASSLEQIERYTFGSGYQHQPQHF
TRBV7-3 | CASSLGQGLNYGYPF
TRBV12-3/TRBV12-4 | CASSSSSGPGHPFF
TRBV7-2 | CASSSSLGLAGGVTQYF
TRBV25-1 | CASTGGWNTEAFF
TRBV7-9 | CASSILPGTGNYGYTF
TRBV7-9 | CASSPPGLGFKQYF
TRBV12-3/TRBV12-4 | CASGLPGGGTDTQYF
TRBV11-3 | CASSLAGQTGELFF
TRBV6-1 | CASTRSASSYEQYF
TRBV7-8 | CASSPRTDRGSGEQYF
TRBV7-2 | CASSLVAGKLFF
TRBV7-6 | CASSLGALSTGELLF
TRBV7-2 | CASSPSTGRSNQPQHF
TRBV12-3/TRBV12-4 | CASSLRDRVLYGYTF
TRBV30 | CAWSPSGRSSNQPQHF